This T cell receptor (beta chain) was observed in a study of cytomegalovirus exposure and HLA in healthy donors (dated by TCRdb to about 2017). Regarding the study in general: An earlier analysis of roughly 570 of the donors reported about 260 Gb of sequence data and some 110 million unique TCR beta sequences obtained from some 200 million T cells. An early release covering 550 to 700 HLA-typed donors comprised about 300 gigabases of sequencing data and roughly 85 million unique TCR sequences. Of the 398 genotyped donors, roughly 85% fell in the genetic ancestry cluster associated with self-reported Caucasian donors. The study was designed to test whether signatures of past pathogen exposure could be identified by cataloging public T cell receptors. The study profiled the T cell repertoires of hundreds of subjects by immunosequencing and related them to cytomegalovirus serostatus. Besides the first cohort of around 670 subjects, a separate validation cohort made up of roughly 130 different subjects was used. To predict cytomegalovirus infection status, the study brought together high-throughput TCR immunosequencing, statistical association of individual TCRs with disease status, and machine learning. To study patterns of TCR occurrence, a later analysis re-analyzed previously published TCR beta repertoires from 500 to 850 donors and added high-resolution HLA genotyping. Rather than drawing on any new phenotypic data, the later analysis identified candidate immune exposures from TCR beta sequences and the way those sequences occurred across donors. An earlier analysis of 587 of the donors applied high-throughput TCR beta sequencing to assess whether each TCR beta V gene segment acted as functional or pseudogenic. Donor age, sex, ethnicity and CMV serostatus were collected together with the repertoire data. A later genetic analysis took genome-wide SNP genotypes for about 60% of the roughly 670 donors and used that subset as a discovery cohort. Every repertoire in the discovery cohort had been generated on one and the same sequencing platform. HLA typing covered class I and class II loci at four-digit resolution. The number of donors typed differed by locus, with 629-630 for A, B, C, DRB1 and DQB1, roughly 520 for DQA1, about 610 for DPA1, and under 490 for DPB1. Because of strong linkage in the cohort, five DR-DQ haplotypes were treated as single units for association and clustering. Across approximately 400 genotyped donors of the cohort, an average of about 240,000 unique TCR beta nucleotide sequences per donor were sequenced, and 15% to 20% of those sequences were non-productive. Findings and caveats that apply to the study as a whole: A later genetic analysis reported fewer N-insertions in productive TCRs among donors in an Asian-associated ancestry cluster than the roughly 670-donor mean. Because counts were too low, seventeen rarely observed V segments, including chromosome 9 orphons, were excluded from the earlier analysis of a few hundred of the donors. Three of the identified cytomegalovirus-associated TCR beta chains were confirmed in vitro to be specific for cytomegalovirus antigens. Linkage disequilibrium might explain the correlated functional status among segregating V segments, but an unknown experimental factor could not be ruled out. Several of the top co-occurrence clusters appeared to be linked to parvovirus B19, influenza, CMV and Epstein-Barr virus, according to a later analysis. An earlier analysis of approximately 540 of the donors showed that most TCR beta V segments appeared in productive rearrangements either about 87% or about 30% of the time, which broadly matched IMGT annotations. A later genetic analysis associated a missense DCLRE1C variant with V-gene and J-gene trimming of TCR beta chains, and an independent cohort replicated the association. Presence/absence analyses assumed roughly uniform sequencing depth across donors, an assumption that may not hold. A further reported finding was that TCR beta sequences accurately predicted the HLA-A and HLA-B alleles for most subjects in the first cohort. While some public TCRs were present in many individuals, most TCR sequences turned up only very rarely across donors. In a later analysis, HLA-associated TCR beta chains showed more clonal expansion and lower generation probabilities than non-associated chains that were equally common. The cohort was sequenced for TCR beta chains only, and without alpha or paired-chain data the features that could be detected were limited. In the study, 164 TCR beta chains were listed as associated with cytomegalovirus. According to a later analysis, TCR association rates differed among HLA loci, with DRB1 alleles showing the most associated TCRs and HLA-C alleles showing the fewest. Most CMV-associated TCR beta chains appeared to be HLA-restricted in a later analysis, and the HLA associations seemed to be driven largely by CMV exposure. When HLA alleles, especially DR and DQ, strongly co-occurred, TCR associations were difficult to assign to individual alleles. Because some donors lacked HLA typing at each locus, the association tests relied only on the typed subset. The sequencing pipeline was judged likely to have produced a cluster of highly shared sequence variants as a technical artifact. Because the 87-base-pair reads could not distinguish some IMGT-functional V segments, including TRBV6-2 and TRBV6-3, those segments were excluded. It was suggested by the authors that the approach could potentially be generalized to other disease states and immunological phenotypes. Immune exposure information for the cohort was limited to CMV serostatus. In both the original and validation cohorts, the classifier was reported to diagnose cytomegalovirus status with high specificity and sensitivity. Specific HLA alleles were associated with 16,951 TCR beta sequences at a false discovery rate of 0.05 in a later analysis.

Library generation was performed with the immunoSEQ multiplex PCR assay. The multiplex PCR relied on a mix of 60 forward primers for TCR Vbeta segments and 13 reverse primers for TCR Jbeta segments. The CDR3 region of rearranged TCR beta genes was amplified from genomic DNA by a multiplex PCR assay. Amplified TCR beta libraries were sequenced as 87-base-pair reads on the Illumina HiSeq System. The paper's processing steps were these. A later analysis tallied roughly 80 million unique TCR beta chains across the 660 or so repertoires, and around 9.9 million of those chains were shared by two or more donors. A nearest-neighbor algorithm error-corrected the raw reads and collapsed the reads into unique sequences, merging closely related sequences to remove PCR and sequencing errors. Alignment of CDR3 sequences to IMGT reference sequences was used to assign V, D and J gene segments. For a sequence to be retained, at least a six-nucleotide match to both a V gene segment and a J gene segment was required. Rearrangements were called productive when the CDR3 lacked stop codons and stayed in frame with V and J; all others were non-productive. CDR3 was defined according to IMGT convention as the region running from the second conserved V-encoded cysteine to the conserved J-encoded phenylalanine. In an earlier analysis of 500 to 650 of the donors, sequences lacking an unambiguous match to a single V gene segment were excluded. An earlier analysis of 587 of the donors called V segments functional above 56.7% productive rearrangements and segregating when the between-donor standard deviation exceeded 5%. A statistical classification framework was developed to diagnose cytomegalovirus status using the catalog of TCR beta chain sequences. A later analysis assigned V and J genes by comparing TCR nucleotide sequences with IMGT/GENE-DB human TR gene sequences. Using the TCRdist pipeline, a later analysis assigned CDR3 sequences along with most-parsimonious VDJ recombination scenarios. In a later analysis, every TCR beta chain was defined by the combination of its CDR3 amino acid sequence and its V-gene family, and reads without a unique V-gene family were dropped. A later analysis removed 592 highly shared, low-generation-probability nucleotide sequences to deal with suspected cross-contamination and a sequencing artifact. In a later analysis, a clonal expansion index for each public chain was calculated from normalized within-repertoire ranks of inferred template counts. In a later analysis, generation probabilities were computed with a VDJ recombination model fitted to out-of-frame rearrangements, and the resulting probabilities were checked against IGoR. Hypergeometric tests were used in a later analysis to score TCR-TCR, TCR-HLA and TCR-CMV co-occurrence, with a repertoire-size bias correction applied to the TCR pairs. To estimate false discovery rates, a later analysis permuted the HLA or CMV assignments 20 times. A later analysis grouped co-occurring TCRs with DBSCAN, adding TCRdist sequence similarity when clustering within HLA-allele-positive subsets. Repertoires with fewer than 30,000 or more than 120,000 public chains were left out of co-occurrence clustering, as were about 5 repertoires with anomalous nucleotide sharing. TCRdb carries this immuneACCESS record with in-frame sequences only. Its versions omit some clonotypes, under half of them owing to an unresolved V gene in the studies checked, with the rest unexplained. D and trimming were read from the DNA, whereas the V and J calls and clone size are those reported in that table. The sample table holds roughly 180,000 clones, of which roughly 80% were seen once. Clones ranked in the top ten supply about 5% of the sample.

This clone was observed a few times. Its binding antigen is unknown. No base qualities exist here, and no much larger clone lies one base off it. Sequences MNHNS (CDR1) and SASEGT (CDR2) are obtained from the germline V gene. V sheds 8 bases and J sheds 8 bases, leaving 18 bases between their ends. The CDR3 has 14 amino acids, counting the end cysteine and phenylalanine. Of the read, only the CDR3 DNA is kept; its 42 bases are in frame from base 1. The cohort consisted of 650 to 700 healthy bone marrow donors. At the time of sampling, all cohort members were nominally healthy, though unrecorded immune exposures were likely present. The donor tested CMV seropositive and was one of the 289 seropositive cohort members. A peripheral blood sample was collected from each donor, and TCR beta sequencing was performed on peripheral blood mononuclear cells. Genomic DNA extraction from the blood cell samples was performed with the Qiagen DNeasy Blood Extraction Kit.

The sequenced sample was PBMCs. The TCR was taken from a woman in her forties or fifties in good health and CMV-seropositive. This chain is built from TRBV6-1 and TRBJ1-4; tentative D gene TRBD1, with 5 bases matching. CDR3 sequence: CASGLGGWDEKLFF. The sequenced DNA is TGTGCCAGCGGGTTAGGAGGGTGGGACGAAAAACTGTTTTTT.